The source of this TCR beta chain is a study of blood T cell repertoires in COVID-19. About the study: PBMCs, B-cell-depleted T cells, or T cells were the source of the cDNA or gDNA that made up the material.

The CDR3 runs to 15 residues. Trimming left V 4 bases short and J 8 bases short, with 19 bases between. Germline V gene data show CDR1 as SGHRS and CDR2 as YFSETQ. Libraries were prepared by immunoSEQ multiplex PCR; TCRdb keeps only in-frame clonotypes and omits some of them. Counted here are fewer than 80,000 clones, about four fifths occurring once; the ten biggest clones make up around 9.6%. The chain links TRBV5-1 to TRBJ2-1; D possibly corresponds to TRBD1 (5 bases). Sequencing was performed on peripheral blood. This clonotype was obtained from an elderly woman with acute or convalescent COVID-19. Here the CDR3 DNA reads TGCGCCAGCAGCCTACACCAGGGTAACCCTGATGAGCAGTTCTTC. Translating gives CASSLHQGNPDEQFF.